The 7 T cell receptor beta chains reported below all come from one sample, sequenced in a study of blood T cell repertoires in COVID-19. The protocol was immunoSEQ multiplex PCR, while the TCRdb copy is restricted to in-frame clones and leaves out a portion. Here the sample spans roughly 140,000 clones, over 70% being singletons. Sample: peripheral blood. These receptors were collected from a woman aged 60-75 years with acute or convalescent COVID-19.

The J gene is TRBJ1-1, the V gene TRBV19; TRBD1 aligns across 7 bases. Trimming took 3 bases from V and 1 from J; bases not matched to a gene: 5. CDR3 size: 15 residues. CDR1 LNHDA and CDR2 SQIVND come from the germline V gene (reference sequence). The chain's CDR3 is CASSIRDSSNTEAFF. CDR3 nucleotides: TGTGCCAGTAGTATTCGGGACAGTTCGAACACTGAAGCTTTCTTT.

The gene calls are TRBV18 and TRBJ1-2; 12 nucleotides agree with TRBD1. Germline assignment: CDR1 KGHSH and CDR2 LQKENI. There are 20 residues in the CDR3. After removal of 3 bases from V and 5 bases from J, the junction contained 19 bases not matched to a gene. The CDR3 is CASSPTHPGQGALNTYGYTF. CDR3 coding DNA: TGTGCCAGCTCACCTACCCATCCGGGACAGGGGGCGCTTAACACTTATGGCTACACCTTC. The full variable domain, completed using reference TRBV18 and TRBJ1-2, is NAGVMQNPRHLVRRRGQEARLRCSPMKGHSHVYWYRQLPEEGLKFMVYLQKENIIDESGMPKERFSAEFPKEGPSILRIQQVVRGDSAAYFCASSPTHPGQGALNTYGYTFGSGTRLTVV.

The V gene is TRBV28, the J gene TRBJ2-4; D not certain. Germline CDR1 MDHEN, CDR2 SYDVKM. V lost 1 base and J lost 8, with 6 bases in between. The CDR3 sequence is 12 residues long. CDR3 in amino acids: CASSLFPHIQYF. DNA for the CDR3: TGTGCCAGCAGTTTATTCCCTCACATTCAGTACTTC.

The genes are TRBV12-5 and TRBJ2-3; 9 bases line up with TRBD1. Germline CDR1 and CDR2: LGHNT and FRNRAP. Losses at the gene ends were 1 base for V and 2 bases for J; bases not matched to a gene: 7. The CDR3 covers 17 residues. The CDR3 protein is CASGLGSGTGFTDTQYF. The CDR3 DNA is TGTGCTAGTGGTTTGGGGTCAGGGACAGGGTTCACAGATACGCAGTATTTT.

CDR3 coding DNA: TGCGCCAGCAGCTTGGAATTTCCAGGGAATGGCTACACCTTC. It yields the protein CASSLEFPGNGYTF. This chain links TRBV5-1 with TRBJ1-2; the D gene is possibly TRBD1 (5 bases). Germline lookup yields CDR1 SGHRS and CDR2 YFSETQ. The V end lost 0 bases, the J end lost 6 bases, and 12 bases lay between the germline ends. The CDR3 is made up of 14 amino acids.

The count of this clone is one. The junction and the germline gene differ at one end; a read error may be behind it. The chain has TRBV2 and TRBJ2-2, with 9 bases fitting TRBD2. The CDR3 spans 16 residues. Germline lookup yields CDR1 SNHLY and CDR2 FYNNEI. The CDR3, as DNA: TGTGCCAGCAGTGATCTGGGTAGCGGGAGCGGCGGGGTGCTGTTTTTT. This encodes CASSDLGSGSGGVLFF.

The rearrangement links TRBV15 to TRBJ1-6; 10 bases map to TRBD1. J gave up 7 bases and V 0 bases, and 3 bases lay outside the gene matches. This CDR3 comprises 16 residues. In germline, CDR1 is LNHNV, CDR2 YYDKDF (reference sequence). The CDR3 here is CATSRDRTGGNSPLHF. In DNA form, the CDR3 reads TGTGCCACCAGCAGAGATAGGACAGGGGGGAATTCACCCCTCCACTTT.